This TCR beta chain stems from a study of T cells in narcolepsy. The wider study: Donors had narcolepsy type 1 or type 2, or were healthy controls.

TCRdb's table, derived via immunoSEQ multiplex PCR, lists solely in-frame clones and lacks some. The data show tens of thousands of clones, with around 85% seen just once and roughly 10% held by the top ten. Germline lookup yields CDR1 MNHNY and CDR2 SVGAGI (reference sequence). The V gene lost 6 bases and the J gene lost 0 bases, with 8 bases spanning the gap. The CDR3 runs 13 residues. This receptor was identified in a human donor in good health. Sequencing was performed on memory (CD45RA-) CD4+ T cells from blood. The V and J genes are TRBV6-6 and TRBJ1-1; D is uncertain. This CDR3 is CASSVAVNTEAFF. The DNA of the CDR3 is TGTGCCAGCAGCGTCGCGGTGAACACTGAAGCTTTCTTT.